The 2 T cell receptor beta chains below were found in one sample sequenced in a study of regulatory T cells in long-lasting Graves disease (dated by TCRdb to the early 2020s). Library preparation was by multiplex PCR. The reads were generated on an Illumina HiSeq 4000. CDR3 regions were amplified by Arm-PCR with iRepertoire HTBI primers to construct TCR beta libraries. Using fastp at Q25 and MiXCR, TCRdb reprocessed the public reads and kept productive beta chains. All rows with the same CDR3 protein become a single entry with the most common DNA and genes. For this sample there are about 360,000 distinct CDR3 sequences; around 15% appear just once. The top ten clonotypes cover 20% of the sample. The time point label of this sample denotes: newly diagnosed GD, antithyroid drugs for less than 3 months. RNA was extracted from PBMCs in TRIzol for both TCR sequencing and RNA sequencing. These data also featured in a second study, about T cells in Graves' hyperthyroidism and ophthalmopathy.

This specimen was peripheral blood mononuclear cells (PBMCs), taken at new diagnosis, from a patient treated with antithyroid drugs. These receptors were collected from a young woman with Graves disease. Donor details come from another sample of the same person, matched by shared clones.

This clonotype has a count of ten or more. This chain joins TRBV30 and TRBJ1-2; D is perhaps TRBD1 (6 bases). Germline V gives CDR1 GTSNPN, CDR2 SVGIG (reference sequence). The CDR3 consists of 12 residues. V dropped 4 bases and J dropped 6 bases, with 12 bases sitting between them. The CDR3 DNA reads TGTGCCTGGACTGTACAGGGTCATGGCTACACCTTC. Protein product: CAWTVQGHGYTF.

This clonotype was observed many times. The rearrangement joins TRBV20-1 to TRBJ2-5; 9 nucleotides match TRBD2. CDR3 length: 18 residues. In germline, CDR1 is DFQATT, CDR2 SNEGSKA (reference sequence). After removal of 0 bases from V and 0 bases from J, the junction contained 11 bases not matched to a gene. DNA of the CDR3: TGCAGTGCTAGAGATGATAGCGGGAGAGGAGTTTACCAAGAGACCCAGTACTTC. As protein: CSARDDSGRGVYQETQYF.